The following is a T cell receptor (beta chain) sequence with its context. This clone's antigen is unknown. Within one base of it there is no much larger clone, and no base qualities were kept. The donors were a few dozen Caucasian individuals from Russia, aged roughly 6 to 90 years, who were systemically healthy. Each donor gave ten milliliters of peripheral blood, drawn into EDTA-treated Vacutainer tubes. Ficoll-Paque density-gradient centrifugation was used to isolate PBMCs, with at least 6 million obtained per sample. Total RNA, at least 6 micrograms per sample, was extracted from PBMCs with Trizol reagent. Naive CD45RAhigh/CD27high T cell percentages were measured by flow cytometry on a PBMC aliquot from every donor. The sample belongs to a study of blood T cells in healthy people across ages (dated by TCRdb to 2013 to 2016). For context, the study as a whole: In model experiments, roughly one uniquely barcoded TCR beta cDNA molecule per two T cells was captured by template switching. The donors were split into four age groups: young (average around 15 years), middle-aged (39), aged (about 62) and long-lived (over 75). Using deep sequencing normalized with unique cDNA molecular identifiers, the study measured how TCR beta repertoire diversity changes with age. For two donors (one aged 18 to 30 and one aged 80 or older), the study analyzed two additional independent replicas of 1 million unique cDNA reads from the same blood draw. Overall results and qualifications from the work: Because the CMV infection status of the donors was unknown, age-related changes in expanded clonotypes may potentially have been confounded. Compared with the aged group, the long-lived group had more naive CD4+ T cells, fewer expanded clones and increased TCR diversity, a pattern suggesting age selection. Since profiling was done on bulk unsorted PBMCs, naive and antigen-experienced compartments could not be conclusively compared. Total diversity estimates from one million sequenced T cells were considered lower bounds and underestimates. As age increased, observed TCR beta diversity per million T cells dropped in a roughly linear way, and a significant reduction was already evident by age 40. There was a strong correlation between observed TCR beta diversity and the percentage of naive T cells measured by flow cytometry.

Library creation used 5' RACE. Sequencing took place on an Illumina HiSeq 2500. A second roughly 6 to 12 cycle PCR used a sample-barcoded 5' primer and a J-beta primer mix. Each TCR beta cDNA molecule received a unique molecular identifier from a template-switch 5' adaptor carrying 12 random nucleotides. At least 2.5 million CDR3-containing paired-end reads were obtained from each sample. All of the RNA was converted into first-strand cDNA using the Mint cDNA synthesis kit, with a TRBC-specific oligonucleotide serving as the primer. Following uracil-DNA glycosylase treatment, a first 18-cycle PCR with universal primers M1SS and BC2_uni_R was performed on all cDNA. Concerning the study's data processing: For normalization, 1 million high-quality reads, each with a distinct molecular identifier, were randomly selected from each sample. Reads with shared molecular identifiers were discarded instead of being binned into consensus sequences. MiTCR, run with a Q25 quality threshold and the strictest error-elimination algorithm, handled CDR3 identification, clonotype clustering and error correction. A nonparametric unseen species model with Euler transformation was used to estimate a lower bound on total TCR beta diversity. In-frame beta chains were kept once TCRdb had trimmed the public reads at Q25 with fastp and called clones with MiXCR. CDR3 protein duplicates are merged, each entry listing the most common genes and DNA. TCRdb's processing, not the authors' own work, is the source of the V and J calls. This sample gives over 750,000 distinct CDR3 sequences in total; roughly 25% of them show up just once. The top ten clonotypes cover 9.4% of the sample.

The sample also formed part of further work on T cells of mothers and their children. Looking at the second paper: Nine systemically healthy Caucasian individuals, comprising three mothers and their six children, were included as donors. cDNA synthesis consumed the entire amount of extracted RNA, loaded at roughly 1.5 ug RNA in each 15 ul reaction. In the second PCR, the M1S primer added sample barcodes and 2-4 random nucleotides. Over 10 million TCR beta CDR3 reads came from each mother, compared with some 3.1 million reads from each child. Thymic selection shapes the output of TCR recombination in a similar way in related and unrelated pairs, and inherited differences have a minor effect. Normalized repertoire overlap in related mother-child pairs was always slightly higher than in unrelated mother-child pairs, but the difference was never significant. No persistent microchimeric T cell clones were detected, at a sensitivity of around 97 clones per million clonotypes. In the study, deep NGS was used to compare the TCR beta repertoires of mothers and children, and features distinguishing related mother-child pairs from unrelated individuals were sought. On average, the children were roughly 12 +/- 4 years old, while the mothers were approximately 41 +/- 4 years old. After adapters were ligated using NEBNext reagents, the libraries underwent 100+100 nt paired-end sequencing on an Illumina HiSeq 2000. To prevent cross-contamination, the mother and child libraries were prepared a month apart and were sequenced in separate runs. Between about 500,000 and 2,100,000 distinct TCR beta clonotypes were identified per donor. Naive TCR beta clonotypes were estimated from low-frequency clonotypes matched to each donor's FACS-determined naive share, without sorting.

The sample comprised blood. The source of this sequence is a boy younger than 18 in good health.

CDR3 reads: CASSLAFDRADTQYF. In nucleotide form, the sequence is TGTGCCAGCAGCTTAGCGTTTGACAGGGCAGATACGCAGTATTTT. In this chain, TRBV7-2 is recombined with TRBJ2-3; TRBD1 agrees with 7 junctional bases. V is trimmed back by 0 bases and J by 4 bases, and the junction contains 4 bases that no gene match accounts for. The CDR3 runs 15 residues from the cysteine to the phenylalanine. The entry retains the CDR3 DNA only, 45 bases that are in frame from base 1. The germline V gene yields SGHTA for CDR1 and FQGNSA for CDR2.